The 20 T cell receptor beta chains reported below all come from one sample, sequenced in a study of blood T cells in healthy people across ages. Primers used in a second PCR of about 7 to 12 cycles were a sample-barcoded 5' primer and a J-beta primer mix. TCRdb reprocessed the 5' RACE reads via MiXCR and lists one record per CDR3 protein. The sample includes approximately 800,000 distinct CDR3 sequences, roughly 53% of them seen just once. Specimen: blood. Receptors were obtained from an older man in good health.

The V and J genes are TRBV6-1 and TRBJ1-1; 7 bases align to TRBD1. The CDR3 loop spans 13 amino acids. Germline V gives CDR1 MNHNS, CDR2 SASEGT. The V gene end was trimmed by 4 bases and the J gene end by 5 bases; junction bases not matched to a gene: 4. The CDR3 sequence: CASSGQGWTEAFF. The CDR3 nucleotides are TGTGCCAGCAGTGGACAGGGATGGACTGAAGCTTTCTTT.

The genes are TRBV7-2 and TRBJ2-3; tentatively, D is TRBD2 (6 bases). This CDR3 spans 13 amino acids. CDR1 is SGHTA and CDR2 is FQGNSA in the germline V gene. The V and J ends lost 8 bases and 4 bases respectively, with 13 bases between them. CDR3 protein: CASGRWRADTQYF. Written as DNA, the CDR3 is TGTGCCAGCGGGAGGTGGAGAGCAGATACGCAGTATTTT.

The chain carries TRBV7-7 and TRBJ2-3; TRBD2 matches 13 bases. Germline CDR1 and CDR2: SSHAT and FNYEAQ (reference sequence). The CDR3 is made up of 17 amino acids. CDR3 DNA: TGTACTAGCAGTCCCGGCGGACTAGCGGGAGCGACAGATACGCAGTATTTT. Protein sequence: CTSSPGGLAGATDTQYF.

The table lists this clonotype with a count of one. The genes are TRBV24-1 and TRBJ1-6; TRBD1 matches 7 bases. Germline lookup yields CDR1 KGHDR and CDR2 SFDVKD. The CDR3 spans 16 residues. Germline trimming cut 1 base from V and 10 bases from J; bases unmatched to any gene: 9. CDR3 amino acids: CATSDFPRDSKSPLHF. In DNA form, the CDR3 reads TGTGCCACCAGTGATTTTCCCCGGGACAGCAAATCACCCCTCCACTTT.

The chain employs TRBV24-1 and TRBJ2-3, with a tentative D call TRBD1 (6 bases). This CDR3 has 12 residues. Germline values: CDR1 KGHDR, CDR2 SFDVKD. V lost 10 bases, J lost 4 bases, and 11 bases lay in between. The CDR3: CATQGFPDTQYF. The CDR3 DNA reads TGTGCCACACAGGGATTTCCAGATACGCAGTATTTT.

The CDR3 protein is CASSLVRRQHNEQFF. For the CDR3, the DNA is TGTGCCAGCAGTTTAGTTAGGCGGCAACACAATGAGCAGTTCTTC. The chain uses TRBV12-3 or TRBV12-4 and TRBJ2-1, with D unresolved. Trimming cost V 1 base and J 5 bases, with 12 bases left between them. The CDR3 sequence is 15 residues long.

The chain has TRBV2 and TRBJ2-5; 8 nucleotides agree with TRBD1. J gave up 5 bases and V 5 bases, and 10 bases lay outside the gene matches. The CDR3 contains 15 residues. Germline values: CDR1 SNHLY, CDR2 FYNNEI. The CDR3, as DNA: TGTGCCAGCAGTCCCAAACAGGGGGTTGCTGAGACCCAGTACTTC. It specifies CASSPKQGVAETQYF. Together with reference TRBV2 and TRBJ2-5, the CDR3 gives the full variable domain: EPEVTQTPSHQVTQMGQEVILRCVPISNHLYFYWYRQILGQKVEFLVSFYNNEISEKSEIFDDQFSVERPDGSNFTLKIRSTKLEDSAMYFCASSPKQGVAETQYFGPGTRLLVL.

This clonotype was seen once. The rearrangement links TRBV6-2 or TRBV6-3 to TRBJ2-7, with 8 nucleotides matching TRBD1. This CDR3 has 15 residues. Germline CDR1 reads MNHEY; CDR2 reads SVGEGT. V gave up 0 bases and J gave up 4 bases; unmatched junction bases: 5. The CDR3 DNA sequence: TGTGCCAGCAGTTACTCGGTACAGGGGGAGTACGAGCAGTACTTC. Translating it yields CASSYSVQGEYEQYF.

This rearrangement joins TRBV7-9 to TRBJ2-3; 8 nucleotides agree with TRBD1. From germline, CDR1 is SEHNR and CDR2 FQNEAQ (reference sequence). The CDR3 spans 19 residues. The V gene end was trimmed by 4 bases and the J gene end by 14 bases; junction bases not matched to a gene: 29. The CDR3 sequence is CASSSDRVTAKTKHRDAYF. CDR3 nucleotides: TGTGCCAGCAGCTCGGACAGGGTTACCGCCAAGACCAAGCACAGAGACGCGTATTTT.

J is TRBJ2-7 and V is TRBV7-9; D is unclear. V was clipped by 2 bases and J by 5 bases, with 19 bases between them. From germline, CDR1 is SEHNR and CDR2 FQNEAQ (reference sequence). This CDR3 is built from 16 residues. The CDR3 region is CASSLTGPLTGHEQYF. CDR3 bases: TGTGCCAGCAGCTTAACCGGGCCCCTAACCGGCCACGAGCAGTACTTC.

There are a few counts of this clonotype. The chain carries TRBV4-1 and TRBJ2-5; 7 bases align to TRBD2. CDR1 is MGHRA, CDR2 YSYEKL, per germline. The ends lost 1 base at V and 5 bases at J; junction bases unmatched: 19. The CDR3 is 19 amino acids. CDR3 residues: CASSQGIPGGAGFSETQYF. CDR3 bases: TGCGCCAGCAGCCAAGGGATTCCCGGTGGAGCGGGATTTTCGGAGACCCAGTACTTC.

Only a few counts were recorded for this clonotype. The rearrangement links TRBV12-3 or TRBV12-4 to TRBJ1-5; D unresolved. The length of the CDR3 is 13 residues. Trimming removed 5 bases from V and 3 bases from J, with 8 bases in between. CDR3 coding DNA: TGTGCCAGCAGTGTTAGAATCAATCAGCCCCAGCATTTT. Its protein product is CASSVRINQPQHF.

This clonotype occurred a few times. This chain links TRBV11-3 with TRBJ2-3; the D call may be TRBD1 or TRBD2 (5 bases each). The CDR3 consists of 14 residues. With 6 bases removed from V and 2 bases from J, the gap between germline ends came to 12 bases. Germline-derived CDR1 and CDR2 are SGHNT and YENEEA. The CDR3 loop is CASSPGRPTDTQYF. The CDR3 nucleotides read TGTGCCAGCAGTCCGGGACGCCCCACAGATACGCAGTATTTT.

The CDR3 is CASSQEGPSTSSYNEQFF. The CDR3 DNA sequence: TGCGCCAGCAGCCAAGAGGGCCCTAGCACTAGCTCCTACAATGAGCAGTTCTTC. The V gene is TRBV4-3, the J gene TRBJ2-1, with D perhaps TRBD2 (5 bases). The length of the CDR3 is 18 residues. Germline lookup yields CDR1 LGHNA and CDR2 YSLEER. Trimming removed 0 bases from V and 0 bases from J, with 15 bases in between.

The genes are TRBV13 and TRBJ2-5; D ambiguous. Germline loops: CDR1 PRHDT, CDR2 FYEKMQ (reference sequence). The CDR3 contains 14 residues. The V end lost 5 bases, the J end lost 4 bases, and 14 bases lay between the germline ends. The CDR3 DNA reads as TGTGCCAGCAGCCTTAGACCTGCCGGAGAGACCCAGTACTTC. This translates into CASSLRPAGETQYF.

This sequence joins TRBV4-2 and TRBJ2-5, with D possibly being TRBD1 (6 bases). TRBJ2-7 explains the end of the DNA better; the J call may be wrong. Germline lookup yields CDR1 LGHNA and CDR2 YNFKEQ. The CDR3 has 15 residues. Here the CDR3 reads CASSRETGQSYEQYF. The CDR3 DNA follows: TGTGCCAGCAGCCGAGAAACCGGACAGTCTTACGAGCAGTACTTC.

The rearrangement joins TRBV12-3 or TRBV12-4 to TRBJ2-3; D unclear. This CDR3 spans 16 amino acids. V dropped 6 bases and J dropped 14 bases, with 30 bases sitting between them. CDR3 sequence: CASSPTDRAGHRYAYF. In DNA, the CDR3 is TGTGCCAGCAGCCCTACTGACCGTGCTGGGCACAGATACGCGTATTTT.

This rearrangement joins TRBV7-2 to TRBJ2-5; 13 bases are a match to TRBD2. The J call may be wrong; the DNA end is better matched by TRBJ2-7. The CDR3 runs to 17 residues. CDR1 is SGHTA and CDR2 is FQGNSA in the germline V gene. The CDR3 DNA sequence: TGTGCCAGCAGCCCTGCCCCCAGGACTAGCGGGAGCTACGAGCAGTACTTC. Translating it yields CASSPAPRTSGSYEQYF.

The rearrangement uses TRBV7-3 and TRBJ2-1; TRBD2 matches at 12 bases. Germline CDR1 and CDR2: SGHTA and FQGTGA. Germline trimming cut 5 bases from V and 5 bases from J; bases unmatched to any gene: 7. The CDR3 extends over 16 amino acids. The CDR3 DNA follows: TGTGCCAGCAGCACGGGGACTAGCGGGTTTAACAATGAGCAGTTCTTC. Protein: CASSTGTSGFNNEQFF.

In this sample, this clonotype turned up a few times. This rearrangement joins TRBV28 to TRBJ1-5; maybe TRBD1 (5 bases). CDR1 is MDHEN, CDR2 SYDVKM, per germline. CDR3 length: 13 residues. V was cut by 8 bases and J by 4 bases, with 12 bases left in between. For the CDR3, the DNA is TGTGCCAGCGAGGCAGGGTATAATCAGCCCCAGCATTTT. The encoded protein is CASEAGYNQPQHF.